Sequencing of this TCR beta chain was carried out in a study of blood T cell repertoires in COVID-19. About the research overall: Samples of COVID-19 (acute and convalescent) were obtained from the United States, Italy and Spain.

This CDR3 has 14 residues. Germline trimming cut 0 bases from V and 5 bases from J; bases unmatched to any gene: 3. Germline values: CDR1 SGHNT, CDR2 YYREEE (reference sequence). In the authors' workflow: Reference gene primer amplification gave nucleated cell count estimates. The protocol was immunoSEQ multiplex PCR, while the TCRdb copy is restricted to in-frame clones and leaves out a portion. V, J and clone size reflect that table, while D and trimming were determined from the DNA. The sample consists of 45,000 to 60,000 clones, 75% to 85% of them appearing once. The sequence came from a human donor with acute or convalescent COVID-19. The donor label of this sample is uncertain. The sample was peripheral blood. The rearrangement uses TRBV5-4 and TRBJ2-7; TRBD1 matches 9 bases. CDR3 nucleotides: TGTGCCAGCAGCTTGGCGGACAGGGGTCACGAGCAGTACTTC. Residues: CASSLADRGHEQYF.